Presented here are 5 T cell receptor beta chains from one specimen sequenced in a study of shared clonotypes between healthy human individuals. The protocol was immunoSEQ multiplex PCR, while the TCRdb copy is restricted to in-frame clones and leaves out a portion. The sample contains 2 million to 2.5 million clones, around 90% of which appear only once. The sequencing sample was made of naive CD4+ T cells from PBMCs. As for subset: CD45RA+ positively selected. Every receptor here comes from a man younger than 35 in good health. Some clones in this sample may be carry-over from other donors' samples.

The chain is built from TRBV19 and TRBJ2-7; a possible D gene is TRBD1 (6 bases). This CDR3 is built from 14 residues. Germline CDR1 reads LNHDA; CDR2 reads SQIVND (reference sequence). Between the trimmed V and J ends, which lost 3 bases and 2 bases, there was a span of 11 bases. The CDR3 DNA reads as TGTGCCAGTAGTATCCAGGGGAATACCTACGAGCAGTACTTC. It translates to CASSIQGNTYEQYF.

The rearrangement links TRBV4-3 to TRBJ2-5; D is perhaps TRBD2 (6 bases). The germline CDR1 and CDR2 sequences are LGHNA and YSLEER. V was pared by 4 bases and J by 5 bases, with 20 bases between. The CDR3 runs 16 residues. The CDR3 nucleotides read TGCGCCAGCAGCCGATCAGGCCGGGACTCCGAGGAGACCCAGTACTTC. Encoded protein: CASSRSGRDSEETQYF.

The chain is built from TRBV29-1 and TRBJ1-2; D ambiguous. Trimming took off 4 bases at V and 6 bases at J, with 15 bases between the two ends. The CDR3 is 13 residues long. Germline V gene lookup returns CDR1 SQVTM and CDR2 ANQGSEA. This chain's CDR3 is CSVVVRGIHGYTF. DNA for the CDR3: TGCAGCGTTGTAGTGAGAGGGATCCATGGCTACACCTTC.

This clone was seen only a few times. The V and J genes are TRBV7-8 and TRBJ2-3; D possibly matches TRBD1 or TRBD2 (6 bases each). Germline CDR1 reads SGHVS; CDR2 reads FQNEAQ. The CDR3 has 16 amino acids. Trimming pared 6 bases from V and 1 base from J, leaving 17 bases between. CDR3 protein: CASRLPGGAGTDTQYF. In DNA, the CDR3 is TGTGCCAGCAGATTGCCCGGGGGCGCCGGCACAGATACGCAGTATTTT. The complete variable domain, with remaining parts taken from reference TRBV7-8 and TRBJ2-3, reads GAGVSQSPRYKVAKRGQDVALRCDPISGHVSLFWYQQALGQGPEFLTYFQNEAQLDKSGLPSDRFFAERPEGSVSTLKIQRTQQEDSAVYLCASRLPGGAGTDTQYFGPGTRLTVL.

Only a few counts were recorded for this clone. The chain is built from TRBV7-6 and TRBJ1-5, with 7 bases aligning to TRBD1. Germline V gene sequence: CDR1 SGHVS, CDR2 FNYEAQ. The junction had 3 bases not matched to a gene; V was cut back by 5 bases and J by 5 bases. This CDR3 spans 13 amino acids. CDR3 sequence reads: CASSSQGDQPQHF. CDR3 in DNA: TGTGCCAGCAGCAGCCAGGGGGATCAGCCCCAGCATTTT.